The 8 T cell receptor beta chains below were found in one sample sequenced in a study of T cell repertoires in ileal Crohn's disease. Method: immunoSEQ multiplex PCR; TCRdb's copy keeps in-frame clones and lacks some. Among several thousand clones, 92% were seen once, and the ten largest hold 1.5% to 2%. Input material: ileal tissue. Every receptor here comes from an adult with Crohn's disease.

This chain connects TRBV15 to TRBJ2-7, with a weak D call TRBD2 (6 bases). V shed 0 bases and J shed 1 base, with 13 bases lying between them. The CDR3 runs 16 residues. CDR1 LNHNV and CDR2 YYDKDF come from the germline V gene (reference sequence). The DNA for the CDR3 is TGTGCCACCAGCAGAGATATCGGCGGACTATCCTACGAGCAGTACTTC. It yields the protein CATSRDIGGLSYEQYF.

The rearrangement joins TRBV15 to TRBJ2-5; D not certain. The J call is doubtful: the DNA matches TRBJ2-7 better. Germline V gene data show CDR1 as LNHNV and CDR2 as YYDKDF (reference sequence). The CDR3 consists of 14 residues. CDR3 amino acids: CATSSRSLSYEQYF. CDR3 nucleotide sequence: TGTGCCACCAGCAGTAGGAGTCTCTCCTACGAGCAGTACTTC.

The rearrangement joins TRBV2 to TRBJ2-5; D is undetermined. Germline CDR1 is SNHLY and CDR2 is FYNNEI. This CDR3 region has 13 residues. V was shortened by 8 bases and J by 9 bases, with 19 bases between the two germline ends. The DNA of the CDR3 is TGTGCCAGCCTCCCTAATGCGATACCGCCCCAGTACTTC. Protein: CASLPNAIPPQYF.

This clone was seen a few times. The rearrangement joins TRBV5-5 to TRBJ1-5, with 7 bases fitting TRBD1. This CDR3 spans 14 amino acids. V lost 5 bases and J lost 4; bases outside the gene matches: 6. Germline CDR1 is SGHKS and CDR2 is YYEKEE (reference sequence). CDR3 region: CASSYGTENQPQHF. CDR3 in DNA: TGTGCCAGCAGTTACGGGACAGAGAATCAGCCCCAGCATTTT.

The chain employs TRBV27 and TRBJ1-1; D perhaps matches TRBD1 (5 bases). The V end lost 4 bases, the J end lost 6 bases, and 21 bases lay between the germline ends. CDR1 is MNHEY, CDR2 SMNVEV, per germline (reference sequence). The CDR3 contains 16 residues. Here the CDR3 reads CASSSLTFDRLAEAFF. The DNA for the CDR3 is TGTGCCAGCAGTTCCCTCACCTTTGACAGATTGGCTGAAGCTTTCTTT.

The J gene is TRBJ2-6, the V gene TRBV9, with D possibly matching TRBD2 (6 bases). This CDR3 has 15 amino acids. V was shortened by 4 bases and J by 4 bases, with 12 bases between the two germline ends. CDR1 SGDLS and CDR2 YYNGEE come from the germline V gene. This CDR3 reads CASSPRSGGANVLTF. The DNA for the CDR3 is TGTGCCAGCAGCCCACGAAGCGGGGGGGCCAACGTCCTGACTTTC.

This clone was observed a single time. The J gene is TRBJ2-1, the V gene TRBV5-1; TRBD2 agrees at 10 bases. Trimming cost V 0 bases and J 8 bases; bases outside gene matches: 8. Germline V gives CDR1 SGHRS, CDR2 YFSETQ. CDR3 length: 16 amino acids. The DNA of the CDR3 is TGCGCCAGCAGCTTGGCGCCAGCGGGAGGGCCACATGAGCAGTTCTTC. As protein: CASSLAPAGGPHEQFF.

The V call is TRBV30, the J call TRBJ2-1; possibly TRBD1 for D (6 bases). This CDR3 has 15 residues. Germline assignment: CDR1 GTSNPN and CDR2 SVGIG (reference sequence). Trimming removed 4 bases from V and 3 bases from J, with 16 bases in between. CDR3 loop: CAWTHGQIYYNEQFF. DNA of the CDR3: TGTGCCTGGACCCACGGACAGATTTACTACAATGAGCAGTTCTTC.